The 5 T cell receptor beta chains given below trace back to one sample, sequenced in a study of tumor and adjacent non-tumor tissue in lung cancer. Three rounds of nested PCR, following a modified ARM-PCR protocol, produced the TCRbeta library. One entry per CDR3 protein results from TCRdb running MiXCR on the multiplex PCR reads. The data show some 78,000 distinct CDR3 sequences, 75% to 90% seen once. RNA was extracted from bulk tissue without any cell sorting. Material: lung tumor tissue. These receptors were taken from a woman aged 45 to 65 with non-small cell lung cancer.

In this sample, this clonotype turned up once. The V gene is TRBV6-6, the J gene TRBJ2-7; tentatively, D is TRBD2 (6 bases). V gave up 6 bases and J gave up 6 bases, with 18 bases separating them. Germline V CDR1 and CDR2: MNHNY, SVGAGI (reference sequence). The CDR3 loop spans 14 amino acids. The CDR3 DNA reads as TGTGCCAGCAGCCAAAAACTAGCAGTCTGCGAGCAGTACTTC. Translating gives CASSQKLAVCEQYF.

For this clonotype: One end of the junction is discordant with germline, which a read error may explain. The gene calls are TRBV4-2 and TRBJ2-7; the D gene is possibly TRBD2 (6 bases). This CDR3 is 14 amino acids long. CDR1 is LGHNA, CDR2 YNFKEQ, per germline. The DNA for the CDR3 is TGTGCCGGCAGTGGGGATGCGGGGACCCACGAGCAGTACTTC. Translating gives CAGSGDAGTHEQYF.

In regard to this clonotype: At one of its ends the junction is not consistent with the germline gene, which may arise from a read error. The chain uses TRBV6-2 or TRBV6-3 and TRBJ2-2, with D unclear. The CDR3 extends over 13 amino acids. Germline V gene data show CDR1 as MNHEY and CDR2 as SVGEGT. CDR3 sequence: CTSSYRNTGELFF. The CDR3 bases are TGTACCAGTAGTTATAGGAACACTGGGGAGCTGTTTTTT.

The chain links TRBV20-1 to TRBJ2-4, with D unclear. CDR3 length equals 13 residues. Germline V gene data show CDR1 as DFQATT and CDR2 as SNEGSKA (reference sequence). Trimming cost V 1 base and J 9 bases, with 13 bases left between them. The CDR3 bases are TGCAGTGCTAGAGTCCTAAACTGCAGCATTCAGTACTTC. This gives the protein CSARVLNCSIQYF.

This chain uses TRBV20-1 with TRBJ2-1; D might be TRBD2 (5 bases). The germline V and J ends were trimmed by 2 bases and 11 bases, with 16 bases remaining between them. CDR3 length: 13 amino acids. Per germline, CDR1 DFQATT and CDR2 SNEGSKA (reference sequence). The CDR3 spells CSARTLGMGQQFF. CDR3 bases: TGCAGTGCTAGAACACTAGGAATGGGTCAGCAGTTCTTC.